This TCR beta chain was retrieved from a study of control samples from healthy donors and cancer patients. The germline V gene encodes CDR1 LGHNA and CDR2 YSLEER. The V gene lost 5 bases and the J gene lost 6 bases, with 13 bases spanning the gap. There are 14 residues in the CDR3. Sequencing used immunoSEQ multiplex PCR; TCRdb keeps in-frame clones, though not all of them. The sample lists some 79,000 clones, around 91% seen once, with approximately 7.2% in the top ten. The specimen was blood. The receptor comes from a middle-aged man in good health. V gene TRBV4-3 combines with J gene TRBJ2-2; tentatively, D is TRBD2 (5 bases). CDR3 amino acids: CASSSEGGSGELFF. In DNA form, the CDR3 reads TGCGCCAGCAGCTCAGAGGGCGGGTCCGGGGAGCTGTTTTTT.